Each of the 28 T cell receptor beta chains below was sequenced from the same sample in a study of response to subunit inactivated influenza vaccine. One entry per CDR3 protein, called by TCRdb with MiXCR from the RT-PCR reads. Among about 310,000 distinct CDR3 sequences listed, less than 25% were seen once. This sample comprised PBMCs from blood, obtained approximately 22 months after vaccination. These receptors were obtained from a man between 50 and 75 years old who received an inactivated influenza vaccine.

This clonotype was counted only a few times. This sequence joins TRBV6-5 and TRBJ1-2; no clear D gene. The V gene lost 2 bases and the J gene lost 4 bases, with 11 bases spanning the gap. Germline V gene data show CDR1 as MNHEY and CDR2 as SVGAGI. The CDR3 runs 14 residues. Here the CDR3 DNA reads TGTGCCAGCAGTTACAAGGAACAGATCTATGGCTACACCTTC. This gives the protein CASSYKEQIYGYTF.

The chain recombines TRBV7-8 with TRBJ1-1, with D unresolved. V dropped 6 bases and J dropped 1 base, with 9 bases sitting between them. In germline, CDR1 is SGHVS, CDR2 FQNEAQ. The CDR3 totals 13 residues. CDR3 in amino acids: CASRWGSNTEAFF. CDR3 DNA sequence: TGTGCCAGCAGATGGGGATCGAACACTGAAGCTTTCTTT.

This clonotype was recorded a few times. For the CDR3, the DNA is TGTGCCAGCAGCTCTGGTCGAAGGCGGGGACTAGCGGGAGGGACAGATACGCAGTATTTT. Encoded protein: CASSSGRRRGLAGGTDTQYF. V is TRBV11-1 and J is TRBJ2-3; the match to TRBD2 covers 16 bases. The CDR3 runs 20 residues. J gave up 3 bases and V 4 bases, and 13 bases lay outside the gene matches. CDR1 SGHAT and CDR2 FQDESV come from the germline V gene (reference sequence).

The chain couples TRBV10-3 to TRBJ2-2, with D tentatively TRBD1 (6 bases). The CDR3 totals 13 residues. The germline V gene has CDR1 ENHRY and CDR2 SYGVKD. The V end was cut by 6 bases, the J end by 5 bases, with 10 bases between. CDR3 DNA sequence: TGTGCCATCAGACCACAGGGTACCGGGGAGCTGTTTTTT. Translated, it gives CAIRPQGTGELFF.

The V call is TRBV6-2 or TRBV6-3, the J call TRBJ1-1; TRBD1 might be the D (6 bases). The CDR3 contains 13 residues. V was clipped by 2 bases and J by 4 bases, with 8 bases between them. CDR1 is MNHEY, CDR2 SVGEGT, per germline. As DNA, the CDR3 is TGTGCCAGCAGTTACCCAGGGGCCACTGAAGCTTTCTTT. Its translation is CASSYPGATEAFF.

Only a few counts were recorded for this clonotype. V gene TRBV11-2 combines with J gene TRBJ1-1, with D perhaps TRBD1 (5 bases). The CDR3 runs 16 residues. With 8 bases removed from V and 0 bases from J, the gap between germline ends came to 19 bases. CDR1 SGHAT and CDR2 FQNNGV come from the germline V gene. CDR3 bases: TGTGCCAGCCATCCCTCCTCGGGGGGGATGAACACTGAAGCTTTCTTT. Translating it yields CASHPSSGGMNTEAFF.

This clonotype was counted only a few times. V usage is TRBV7-8 and J usage is TRBJ2-7; D is undetermined. V was shortened by 1 base and J by 0 bases, with 16 bases between the two germline ends. The germline V gene has CDR1 SGHVS and CDR2 FQNEAQ. The CDR3 runs 17 residues. The CDR3 DNA follows: TGTGCCAGCAGCTTAGATATACGGCCCCGGGCCTCCTACGAGCAGTACTTC. It codes for CASSLDIRPRASYEQYF.

The V gene is TRBV7-9, the J gene TRBJ2-1, with D perhaps matching TRBD1 (5 bases). V was cut by 4 bases and J by 6 bases, with 13 bases left in between. Germline V lookup: CDR1 SEHNR, CDR2 FQNEAQ (reference sequence). The CDR3 is 14 residues long. CDR3 nucleotides: TGTGCCAGCAGCTCCTTCCAGGGTAGCAATGAGCAGTTCTTC. This gives the protein CASSSFQGSNEQFF.

This clonotype was recorded a few times. The chain couples TRBV15 to TRBJ1-1; 7 bases are shared with TRBD1. The germline V gene encodes CDR1 LNHNV and CDR2 YYDKDF (reference sequence). Losses at the gene ends were 2 bases for V and 5 bases for J; bases not matched to a gene: 2. This CDR3 is 13 amino acids long. CDR3 DNA sequence: TGTGCCACCAGCAGAATACAGGGGACTGAAGCTTTCTTT. It yields the protein CATSRIQGTEAFF.

The chain uses TRBV27 and TRBJ1-1, with D unclear. The CDR3 totals 13 residues. Trimming stripped 6 bases from V and 1 base from J, with 9 bases between. Germline-derived CDR1 and CDR2 are MNHEY and SMNVEV (reference sequence). The CDR3, as DNA: TGTGCCAGCAGATTTACAACGAACACTGAAGCTTTCTTT. This encodes CASRFTTNTEAFF.

The V gene is TRBV6-5, the J gene TRBJ2-7; D unresolved. Germline lookup yields CDR1 MNHEY and CDR2 SVGAGI. The CDR3 totals 14 residues. The V end lost 2 bases, the J end lost 2 bases, and 10 bases lay between the germline ends. CDR3 DNA sequence: TGTGCCAGCAGTTACATGGACGGTACCTACGAGCAGTACTTC. Translating gives CASSYMDGTYEQYF.

This clonotype has only a few counts. The chain has TRBV20-1 and TRBJ2-1; 11 bases map to TRBD2. The CDR3 is 15 amino acids. V shed 0 bases and J 6 bases; nucleotides not matched to a gene: 4. Germline V CDR1 and CDR2: DFQATT, SNEGSKA (reference sequence). In nucleotides, the CDR3 is TGCAGTGCTAGAGATGGAGGACTAGCGGGCAATGAGCAGTTCTTC. This encodes CSARDGGLAGNEQFF.

A few counts support this clonotype. In nucleotides, the CDR3 is TGTGCCAGCAAACTAGTGGCCGGAGCTAGCACAGATACGCAGTATTTT. It is translated as CASKLVAGASTDTQYF. The rearrangement links TRBV27 to TRBJ2-3; tentatively, D is TRBD2 (5 bases). The CDR3 is 16 residues long. Trimming left V 7 bases short and J 0 bases short, with 17 bases between. Germline assignment: CDR1 MNHEY and CDR2 SMNVEV (reference sequence).

In this sample, this clonotype turned up a few times. This chain connects TRBV7-2 to TRBJ1-3; D remains ambiguous. The germline V gene encodes CDR1 SGHTA and CDR2 FQGNSA. Trimming took 5 bases from V and 6 from J, leaving 20 bases between them. This CDR3 has 16 residues. DNA for the CDR3: TGTGCCAGCAGCCTAGTCCCCGGGAACCCGCCAAACACCATATATTTT. This sequence encodes CASSLVPGNPPNTIYF.

V is TRBV10-3 and J is TRBJ1-2; 9 nucleotides align to TRBD1. The CDR3 is 14 residues long. With 4 bases clipped from V and 9 bases from J, the junction kept 9 bases outside the gene matches. Germline CDR1 reads ENHRY; CDR2 reads SYGVKD. The CDR3: CAISGSGTGLSYTF. The CDR3 DNA follows: TGTGCCATCAGTGGATCCGGGACAGGGCTGAGCTACACCTTC.

V is TRBV4-3 and J is TRBJ2-7, with 9 bases fitting TRBD2. Trimming cost V 1 base and J 2 bases; bases outside gene matches: 15. Germline values: CDR1 LGHNA, CDR2 YSLEER. The CDR3 has 19 amino acids. Here the CDR3 reads CASSQAPSGSGGPTYEQYF. CDR3 in DNA: TGCGCCAGCAGCCAAGCTCCTTCGGGTAGCGGGGGTCCAACCTACGAGCAGTACTTC.

The V and J genes are TRBV19 and TRBJ1-2; 7 bases fit TRBD1. There are 11 residues in the CDR3. The germline V gene has CDR1 LNHDA and CDR2 SQIVND (reference sequence). Trimming removed 8 bases from V and 7 bases from J; junction bases left unmatched: 4. The CDR3 nucleotides read TGTGCCAGTGAACAGGGGATTGGCTACACCTTC. It yields the protein CASEQGIGYTF. The full variable domain, its missing parts supplied by reference TRBV19 and TRBJ1-2, is DGGITQSPKYLFRKEGQNVTLSCEQNLNHDAMYWYRQDPGQGLRLIYYSQIVNDFQKGDIAEGYSVSREKKESFPLTVTSAQKNPTAFYLCASEQGIGYTFGSGTRLTVV.

This chain uses TRBV20-1 with TRBJ1-5, with D possibly TRBD1 on 6 matching bases. CDR3 size: 15 residues. Germline CDR1 reads DFQATT; CDR2 reads SNEGSKA (reference sequence). Trimming took off 6 bases at V and 5 bases at J, with 20 bases between the two ends. The CDR3 DNA sequence: TGCAGTGCATCCCAGGCCGACAGGTCCTATCAGCCCCAGCATTTT. Amino acid sequence: CSASQADRSYQPQHF.

J is TRBJ2-1 and V is TRBV21-1; TRBD2 was called by the table and not checked on the DNA. TRBV21-1 is recorded as a pseudogene. There are 17 residues in the CDR3. The CDR3 sequence is CASSKGRQREAYNEQFF. In DNA, the CDR3 is TGTGCCAGCAGCAAAGGTCGCCAGCGGGAGGCCTACAATGAGCAGTTCTTC.

The rearrangement uses TRBV27 and TRBJ1-3; D is unclear. This CDR3 is 14 amino acids long. Germline V gene lookup returns CDR1 MNHEY and CDR2 SMNVEV (reference sequence). V was trimmed by 6 bases and J by 7 bases, leaving 16 bases between them. The CDR3 bases are TGTGCCAGCAGCTCAAAGGGAAGCTGGAACACCATATATTTT. Its translation is CASSSKGSWNTIYF.

This chain uses TRBV29-1 with TRBJ1-1; no firm D call. The CDR3 totals 13 residues. CDR1 is SQVTM, CDR2 ANQGSEA, per germline. V lost 1 base, J lost 0 bases, and 6 bases lay in between. CDR3 in amino acids: CSVEAGMNTEAFF. CDR3 bases: TGCAGCGTTGAAGCAGGCATGAACACTGAAGCTTTCTTT.

The rearrangement uses TRBV4-1 and TRBJ2-7; tentatively, D is TRBD1 or TRBD2 (5 bases each). Trimming pared 4 bases from V and 5 bases from J, leaving 12 bases between. This CDR3 comprises 13 residues. The germline V gene encodes CDR1 MGHRA and CDR2 YSYEKL. In nucleotides, the CDR3 is TGCGCCAGCAGCCTAACGGGGCCCCACGAGCAGTACTTC. Translation gives CASSLTGPHEQYF.

This clonotype was detected only once. Here the CDR3 DNA reads TGCGCCAGCAGCCGGGGACAGGGGGCGAAGGAGCAGTACTTC. Translated, it gives CASSRGQGAKEQYF. The chain carries TRBV4-3 and TRBJ2-7; 12 bases are a match to TRBD1. The CDR3 totals 14 residues. Trimming took 4 bases from V and 7 from J; bases not matched to a gene: 5. Germline V gives CDR1 LGHNA, CDR2 YSLEER.

The sample holds many counts of this clonotype. The V gene is TRBV15, the J gene TRBJ1-1, with D maybe TRBD1 (6 bases). Germline CDR1 and CDR2: LNHNV and YYDKDF (reference sequence). The CDR3 runs to 15 residues. The germline V and J ends were trimmed by 0 bases and 0 bases, with 8 bases remaining between them. CDR3: CATSRDRGMNTEAFF. For the CDR3, the DNA is TGTGCCACCAGCAGAGATAGGGGGATGAACACTGAAGCTTTCTTT.

The genes are TRBV12-3 or TRBV12-4 and TRBJ2-4, with D perhaps TRBD1 (5 bases). Trimming stripped 8 bases from V and 0 bases from J, with 11 bases between. The CDR3 is made up of 14 amino acids. The CDR3 protein is CASLTTVAKNIQYF. In nucleotides, the CDR3 is TGTGCCAGCCTAACGACAGTAGCCAAAAACATTCAGTACTTC.

V gene TRBV27 combines with J gene TRBJ2-7, with TRBD2 identical over 9 bases. The CDR3 has 14 amino acids. The trim removed 8 bases at V and 0 bases at J, leaving 5 bases unmatched. The germline gives CDR1 MNHEY, CDR2 SMNVEV (reference sequence). The CDR3 is CASAPSGVSYEQYF. The DNA for the CDR3 is TGTGCCAGCGCACCTAGCGGGGTCTCCTACGAGCAGTACTTC.

The chain is built from TRBV20-1 and TRBJ2-3, with a weak D call TRBD1 (6 bases). Between the trimmed V and J ends, which lost 0 bases and 4 bases, there was a span of 20 bases. The CDR3 has 17 amino acids. Germline CDR1 reads DFQATT; CDR2 reads SNEGSKA (reference sequence). The DNA of the CDR3 is TGCAGTGCTAGAGATCCTACGGGAAGAGGGGGTGCAGATACGCAGTATTTT. This codes for CSARDPTGRGGADTQYF.

This clonotype was seen a handful of times. V and J are TRBV7-2 and TRBJ1-1; D gene ambiguous. Germline V gene lookup returns CDR1 SGHTA and CDR2 FQGNSA. The V and J ends lost 5 bases and 2 bases respectively, with 12 bases between them. CDR3 length: 14 residues. The CDR3, as DNA: TGTGCCAGCAGCCTTTCGGACCTTAACACTGAAGCTTTCTTT. Residues: CASSLSDLNTEAFF.